These T cell receptor beta chains were read from a single sample in a study of neurological immune-mediated disorders. In TCRdb, the 5' RACE reads were re-called with MiXCR into one record per CDR3 protein. The top ten hold approximately 3.6% of the sample, which has 35,000 to 50,000 distinct CDR3 sequences, approximately 15% seen once. What was sequenced was CD4+ T cells from blood. All receptors derive from a woman in her fifties or sixties with HTLV-1-associated myelopathy (HAM/TSP). The CDR3 runs from the conserved cysteine through the conserved F or W. The D gene is left open where the match is weak. Expanded clones are given a class, and other clones once, few, many or no size at all.

>-|TRBJ1-3|-|TRBV28
TGTGTCAGCAGTGGAGGGTGGGGCCCGGCCTCTGGAAACACCATATATTTT
CVSSGGWGPASGNTIYF
>-|TRBJ2-7|few|TRBV20-1
TGCAGTGCTGGCGGCAACTACGAGCAGTACTTC
CSAGGNYEQYF
>TRBD1|TRBJ2-2|-|TRBV12-3/TRBV12-4
TGTGCCAGCAGTTTGGTTACAGGGGGCACCGGGGAGCTGTTTTTT
CASSLVTGGTGELFF
>TRBD2|TRBJ2-3|-|TRBV20-1
TGCAGTGCTAGAGTTAGCGGGGGCCAATGGGGAGATACGCAGTATTTT
CSARVSGGQWGDTQYF
>-|TRBJ2-5|medium-sized|TRBV9
TGTGCCAGCAGCGTAGATGGGGTTAGGGGGGAGACCCAGTACTTC
CASSVDGVRGETQYF
>TRBD1|TRBJ2-3|medium-sized|TRBV5-1
TGCGCCAGCAGCGGCGGACAGGGAGCAGATACGCAGTATTTT
CASSGGQGADTQYF
>TRBD1|TRBJ1-5|-|TRBV4-1
TGCGCCAGCAGCCCCGACAGGGGGAGCAATAAGACCCAGCATTTT
CASSPDRGSNKTQHF
>-|TRBJ2-6|many|TRBV7-9
TGTGCCAGCAGCTTAGTAGTGCTCTCTGGGGCCAACGTCCTGACTTTC
CASSLVVLSGANVLTF
>-|TRBJ1-2|many|TRBV5-1
TGCGCCAGCAGCGACGCGGGGGGTGGGAACTATGGCTACACCTTC
CASSDAGGGNYGYTF
>-|TRBJ1-6|many|TRBV5-1
TGCGCCAGCAGCTTACCGGGGGGCGAAAATTCACCCCTCCACTTT
CASSLPGGENSPLHF
>-|TRBJ2-7|many|TRBV20-1
TGCAGTGCTGGGGGTGGGGGGAACGAGCAGTACTTC
CSAGGGGNEQYF
>-|TRBJ1-1|many|TRBV5-1
TGCGCCAGCAGCTTGCGGGGTCACCAGAACACTGAAGCTTTCTTT
CASSLRGHQNTEAFF
>TRBD1|TRBJ2-5|many|TRBV19
TGTGCCAGTAGTAGAACAGGGGGGACCCAAGAGACCCAGTACTTC
CASSRTGGTQETQYF
>-|TRBJ2-1|many|TRBV7-2
TGTGCCAGCAGCTTCTATGAGCAGTTCTTC
CASSFYEQFF
>-|TRBJ2-3|many|TRBV7-2
TGTGCCAGCACCTCAGGCGGCCCTTTCACAGATACGCAGTATTTT
CASTSGGPFTDTQYF
>-|TRBJ1-2|-|TRBV25-1
TGTGCCAGTAGTGCAGTGCTTGGCTACACCTTC
CASSAVLGYTF
>-|TRBJ1-5|many|TRBV6-1
TGTGCCAGCAGTGAAGTCTTGGGTCAGCCCCAGCATTTT
CASSEVLGQPQHF
>-|TRBJ1-4|many|TRBV7-2
TGTGCCAGCAGCTTAGAGGGCGGCCCGCTGTTTTTT
CASSLEGGPLFF
>TRBD1|TRBJ2-2|few|TRBV10-1
TGCGCCAGCAGCCGACAGGGATCTTCGACCGGGGAGCTGTTTTTT
CASSRQGSSTGELFF
>-|TRBJ2-2|-|TRBV5-5
TGTGCCAGCAGCTTGCTACAGGCGCCAACCGTGGATCTGTTTTTT
CASSLLQAPTVDLFF
>-|TRBJ1-3|many|TRBV9
TGTGCCAGCAGCCGGAACCCCGGGGGGGCTGGAAACACCATATATTTT
CASSRNPGGAGNTIYF
>-|TRBJ2-2|many|TRBV27
TGTGCCAGCAGTTTATCGTCCGGGTTTGACGGGGAGCTGTTTTTT
CASSLSSGFDGELFF
>-|TRBJ1-6|many|TRBV5-1
TGCGCCAGCAGCCAGGTCCGGAATTCACCCCTCCACTTT
CASSQVRNSPLHF
>-|TRBJ1-2|many|TRBV12-3/TRBV12-4
TGTGCCAGCAGTTTTAATCGGGGGGCCTACTATGGCTACACCTTC
CASSFNRGAYYGYTF
>-|TRBJ1-2|many|TRBV20-1
TGCAGTGCTAGAAGACTGCCGGTGGACTATGGCTACACCTTC
CSARRLPVDYGYTF
>-|TRBJ2-7|many|TRBV10-3
TGTGCCATCAGTGCCAAAAGTGGACGGAATCCCAGAGACCAGTACTTC
CAISAKSGRNPRDQYF
>TRBD1|TRBJ2-7|many|TRBV5-1
TGCGCCAGCAGCTTGGGTGGGGGACAGGGCGCCTACGAGCAGTACTTC
CASSLGGGQGAYEQYF
>-|TRBJ1-3|medium-sized|TRBV10-3
TGTGCCATCAGTGAGGCATCTGGAAACACCATATATTTT
CAISEASGNTIYF
>-|TRBJ2-2|many|TRBV14
TGTGCCAGCAGCCCTAGGGGACCTCCGTTCCCCGGGGAGCTGTTTTTT
CASSPRGPPFPGELFF
>-|TRBJ2-7|many|TRBV5-1
TGCGCCAGCAGCTCAGCCCCGGGACCTTCCTACGAGCAGTACTTC
CASSSAPGPSYEQYF
>-|TRBJ1-1|medium-sized|TRBV20-1
TGCAGTGCTAGGGGGGGGGCGATGAACACTGAAGCTTTCTTT
CSARGGAMNTEAFF
>TRBD1|TRBJ2-1|many|TRBV19
TGTGCCAGTACCCCGACAGGGAAGGAGCAGTTCTTC
CASTPTGKEQFF
>-|TRBJ2-3|many|TRBV24-1
TGTGCCACCAGTGACCCCGGGGATACGCAGTATTTT
CATSDPGDTQYF
>TRBD2|TRBJ2-3|many|TRBV20-1
TGCAGTGCTAGAGGTCGGGGGGGAATTGCAGATACGCAGTATTTT
CSARGRGGIADTQYF
>-|TRBJ2-1|-|TRBV10-3
TGTGCCATCAGTGAAAAGAATGAGCAGTTCTTC
CAISEKNEQFF
>TRBD1|TRBJ1-1|many|TRBV5-1
TGCGCCAGCAGACTGGACAGGGGGGCCACTGAAGCTTTCTTT
CASRLDRGATEAFF
>TRBD1|TRBJ2-7|many|TRBV10-2
TGCGCCAGCGAAACCGGGACAGGGGTTCACGAGCAGTACTTC
CASETGTGVHEQYF